These 8 T cell receptor beta chains were all obtained from the same sample, sequenced in a study of T cell changes during pregnancy in multiple sclerosis. Using immunoSEQ multiplex PCR, the repertoire was profiled, and TCRdb retains in-frame clones only, with some absent. The sample holds 85,000 to 130,000 clones, around 92% seen once. The material sequenced was peripheral blood, taken before pregnancy. These receptors were collected from a female donor with multiple sclerosis, enrolled in a pregnancy study.

J is TRBJ2-3 and V is TRBV7-2, with 8 positions matching TRBD2. The length of the CDR3 is 14 residues. Germline CDR1 SGHTA, CDR2 FQGNSA. V shed 3 bases, J shed 3 bases, and the junction held 2 bases outside the gene matches. The CDR3 coding sequence is TGTGCCAGCAGCTTCGGCGGGAGGACAGATACGCAGTATTTT. Its protein is CASSFGGRTDTQYF.

V and J are TRBV5-4 and TRBJ2-5, with a tentative D call TRBD2 (6 bases). Trimming shortened V by 2 bases and J by 4 bases, and 12 bases separated the two germline ends. CDR1 SGHNT and CDR2 YYREEE come from the germline V gene (reference sequence). The CDR3 runs 14 residues. CDR3 protein: CASSLSTSRETQYF. CDR3 bases: TGTGCCAGCAGCTTAAGTACTAGCCGAGAGACCCAGTACTTC.

The CDR3 spells CASSPGHGYEQYF. The CDR3 coding sequence is TGCGCCAGCAGCCCGGGACATGGCTACGAGCAGTACTTC. The chain employs TRBV4-1 and TRBJ2-7; tentative D call: TRBD1 (6 bases). V was cut by 4 bases and J by 3 bases, with 10 bases left in between. Germline V lookup: CDR1 MGHRA, CDR2 YSYEKL. CDR3 length: 13 amino acids.

V and J are TRBV19 and TRBJ1-1, with 8 bases aligning to TRBD1. Germline V gene data show CDR1 as LNHDA and CDR2 as SQIVND (reference sequence). This CDR3 contains 16 residues. J lost 0 bases, V lost 6 bases, and 9 bases had no gene match. In nucleotides, the CDR3 is TGTGCCAGTAGCTCCCTTTACAGGGGGATGAACACTGAAGCTTTCTTT. Translation gives CASSSLYRGMNTEAFF.

This chain connects TRBV27 to TRBJ2-3; 8 bases fit TRBD1. In germline, CDR1 is MNHEY, CDR2 SMNVEV (reference sequence). V dropped 7 bases and J dropped 0; count of bases not matched to a gene: 15. The CDR3 totals 18 residues. CDR3 region: CASIPTGAPLASTDTQYF. CDR3 nucleotide sequence: TGTGCCAGCATCCCGACAGGGGCCCCCCTGGCTAGCACAGATACGCAGTATTTT.

The V call is TRBV11-2, the J call TRBJ2-3; D gene uncertain. Trimming removed 0 bases at V and 4 bases at J, with 8 bases between. CDR3 length equals 14 residues. Germline CDR1 and CDR2: SGHAT and FQNNGV. The CDR3 spells CASSLDAFPDTQYF. CDR3 bases: TGTGCCAGCAGCTTAGATGCGTTCCCAGATACGCAGTATTTT. The complete variable domain, with remaining parts taken from reference TRBV11-2 and TRBJ2-3, reads EAGVAQSPRYKIIEKRQSVAFWCNPISGHATLYWYQQILGQGPKLLIQFQNNGVVDDSQLPKDRFSAERLKGVDSTLKIQPAKLEDSAVYLCASSLDAFPDTQYFGPGTRLTVL.

This clone has only one observation. CDR3 region: CASSEFTTYEQYF. CDR3 in DNA: TGCGCCAGCAGTGAGTTCACTACCTACGAGCAGTACTTC. The rearrangement links TRBV10-1 to TRBJ2-7; D is unresolved. V was shortened by 1 base and J by 2 bases, with 6 bases between the two germline ends. Germline V CDR1 and CDR2: WNHNN, SYGVQD (reference sequence). The CDR3 has 13 residues.

This chain connects TRBV28 to TRBJ2-1, with TRBD2 identical over 11 bases. Losses at the gene ends were 3 bases for V and 12 bases for J; bases not matched to a gene: 7. This CDR3 region has 14 residues. Germline CDR1 reads MDHEN; CDR2 reads SYDVKM. CDR3 residues: CASSFSSSGRWQFF. CDR3 DNA: TGTGCCAGCAGTTTCTCCTCTAGCGGGAGGTGGCAGTTCTTC.